This T cell receptor (beta chain) stems from a study of CD8 T cells in Susac syndrome. Random-hexamer reverse transcription was applied to roughly 0.5 to 1 ug RNA. Amplification of TCR beta CDR3 spanned 54 Vbeta and 13 Jbeta via immunoSEQ multiplex PCR. TCRdb recomputed calls from the immunoSEQ multiplex PCR reads with MiXCR, one row per CDR3 protein. The sample records around 56,000 distinct CDR3 sequences, around nine tenths being singletons. The J segment lost 5 bases and the V segment lost 6 bases, leaving 5 bases of the junction unmatched. The CDR3 is made up of 13 amino acids. J is TRBJ1-1 and V is TRBV12-3 or TRBV12-4; 8 positions agree with TRBD1. Specimen: CD8+ T cells from PBMCs. This TCR was sampled from a human donor in good health. The CDR3 here is CASSQGAITEAFF. CDR3 in DNA: TGTGCCAGCAGCCAGGGGGCGATTACTGAAGCTTTCTTT.